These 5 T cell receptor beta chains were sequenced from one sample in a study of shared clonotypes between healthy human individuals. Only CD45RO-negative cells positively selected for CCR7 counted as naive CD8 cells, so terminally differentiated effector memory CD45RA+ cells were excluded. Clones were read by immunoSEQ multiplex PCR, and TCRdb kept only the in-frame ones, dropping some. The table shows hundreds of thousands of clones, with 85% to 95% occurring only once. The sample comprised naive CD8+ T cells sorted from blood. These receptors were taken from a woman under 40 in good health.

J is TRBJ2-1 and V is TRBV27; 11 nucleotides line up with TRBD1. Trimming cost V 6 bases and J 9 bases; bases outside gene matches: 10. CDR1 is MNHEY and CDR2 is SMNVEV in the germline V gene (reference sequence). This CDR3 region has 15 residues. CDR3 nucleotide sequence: TGTGCCAGCAGCGGCGGGACAGGGGGTAGCGGTGAGCAGTTCTTC. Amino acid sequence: CASSGGTGGSGEQFF.

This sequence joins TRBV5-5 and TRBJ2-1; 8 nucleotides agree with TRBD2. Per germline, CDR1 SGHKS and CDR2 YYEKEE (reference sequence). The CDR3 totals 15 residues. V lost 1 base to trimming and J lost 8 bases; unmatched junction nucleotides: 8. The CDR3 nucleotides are TGTGCCAGCAGCTTGTTAGCGCGGGGGGCCGATGAGCAGTTCTTC. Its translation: CASSLLARGADEQFF.

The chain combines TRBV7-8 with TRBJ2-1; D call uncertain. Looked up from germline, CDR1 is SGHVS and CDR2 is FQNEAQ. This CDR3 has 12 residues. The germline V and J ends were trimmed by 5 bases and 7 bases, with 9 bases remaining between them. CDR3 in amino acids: CASSPIGNEQFF. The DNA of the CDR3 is TGTGCCAGCAGCCCCATCGGGAATGAGCAGTTCTTC. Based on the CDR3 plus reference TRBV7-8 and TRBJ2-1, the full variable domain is GAGVSQSPRYKVAKRGQDVALRCDPISGHVSLFWYQQALGQGPEFLTYFQNEAQLDKSGLPSDRFFAERPEGSVSTLKIQRTQQEDSAVYLCASSPIGNEQFFGPGTRLTVL.

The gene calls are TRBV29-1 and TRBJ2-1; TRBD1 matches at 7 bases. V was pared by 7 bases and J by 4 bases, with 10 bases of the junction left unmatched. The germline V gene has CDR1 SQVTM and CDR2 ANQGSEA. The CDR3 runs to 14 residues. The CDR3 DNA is TGCAGCGGATCGGGACAGACGCAGTACAATGAGCAGTTCTTC. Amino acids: CSGSGQTQYNEQFF.

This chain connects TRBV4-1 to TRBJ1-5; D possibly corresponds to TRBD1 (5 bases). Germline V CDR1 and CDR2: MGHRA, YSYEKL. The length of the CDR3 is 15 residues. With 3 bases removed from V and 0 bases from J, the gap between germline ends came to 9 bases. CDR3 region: CASSQRQFSNQPQHF. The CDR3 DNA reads TGCGCCAGCAGCCAGAGACAGTTTAGCAATCAGCCCCAGCATTTT.